These 31 T cell receptor beta chains share one sample of origin, sequenced in a study of identical twins. TCRdb reprocessed the 5' RACE reads with MiXCR, giving one entry per CDR3 protein. The sample holds approximately 670,000 distinct CDR3 sequences, 5.5% to 6.5% seen once. The source material was naive T cells sorted from blood. The receptors originated from a man aged 18 to 30 in good health.

This clonotype occurred many times. One end of the junction is discordant with germline, which a read error may explain. V gene TRBV7-2 combines with J gene TRBJ1-5; D possibly corresponds to TRBD1 (5 bases). CDR3 length: 14 amino acids. Germline assignment: CDR1 SGHTA and CDR2 FQGNSA. The CDR3: CASSLEQGNQPQHF. The DNA of the CDR3 is TGTGCCAGCAGTTTAGAGCAGGGTAATCAGCCCCAGCATTTT.

The rearrangement uses TRBV12-5 and TRBJ2-1; 13 bases agree with TRBD2. Trimming took 7 bases from V and 5 from J; bases not matched to a gene: 5. The CDR3 sequence is 15 residues long. The germline V gene has CDR1 LGHNT and CDR2 FRNRAP. The CDR3 is CASVSGTSGNNEQFF. Written as DNA, the CDR3 is TGTGCTAGTGTCTCCGGGACTAGCGGGAACAATGAGCAGTTCTTC. Drawing the rest from reference TRBV12-5 and TRBJ2-1, the complete variable domain is DARVTQTPRHKVTEMGQEVTMRCQPILGHNTVFWYRQTMMQGLELLAYFRNRAPLDDSGMPKDRFSAEMPDATLATLKIQPSEPRDSAVYFCASVSGTSGNNEQFFGPGTRLTVL.

This chain joins TRBV5-1 and TRBJ2-2; D is ambiguous. Germline V gene lookup returns CDR1 SGHRS and CDR2 YFSETQ. V was clipped by 0 bases and J by 5 bases, with 8 bases between them. This CDR3 has 14 amino acids. The CDR3: CASSLGYRTGELFF. For the CDR3, the DNA is TGCGCCAGCAGCTTGGGGTATCGGACCGGGGAGCTGTTTTTT.

In its sample, this clonotype was seen many times. The rearrangement joins TRBV6-6 to TRBJ2-5; 10 nucleotides match TRBD2. The CDR3 sequence is 13 residues long. V gave up 6 bases and J gave up 4 bases; unmatched junction bases: 2. Germline-derived CDR1 and CDR2 are MNHNY and SVGAGI (reference sequence). CDR3 protein: CASRGLARETQYF. The CDR3 DNA is TGTGCCAGCAGGGGACTAGCGCGAGAGACCCAGTACTTC.

This clonotype came up a few times. The genes are TRBV12-3 or TRBV12-4 and TRBJ2-5; D is ambiguous. V was cut by 7 bases and J by 0 bases, with 12 bases left in between. This CDR3 comprises 14 residues. Written as DNA, the CDR3 is TGTGCCAGCACCCACGGAATAGACCAAGAGACCCAGTACTTC. Protein sequence: CASTHGIDQETQYF.

This CDR3 is CSARDLQMGFVEQYF. CDR3 in DNA: TGCAGTGCTAGAGATTTGCAGATGGGATTTGTCGAGCAGTACTTC. This sequence joins TRBV20-1 and TRBJ2-7, with D hard to call. V shed 0 bases and J shed 6 bases, with 18 bases lying between them. CDR3 length: 15 residues. CDR1 and CDR2 from the germline V gene are DFQATT and SNEGSKA (reference sequence).

The sample holds many counts of this clonotype. This chain's CDR3 is CSVTGGVTGELFF. The CDR3 DNA is TGCAGCGTTACCGGTGGAGTCACCGGGGAGCTGTTTTTT. The V gene is TRBV29-1, the J gene TRBJ2-2; D remains unclear. Germline CDR1 reads SQVTM; CDR2 reads ANQGSEA. V lost 5 bases to trimming and J lost 4 bases, with 11 bases between them. This CDR3 has 13 amino acids.

This clonotype was seen at least ten times. This chain connects TRBV21-1 to TRBJ2-5; TRBD2, the D gene given by the table, was not confirmed from the DNA. TRBV21-1 is a pseudogene segment. The length of the CDR3 is 15 residues. The CDR3 region has the DNA TGTGCCAGCAGCAACCCGCGGGTATCTTTGGAGACCCAGTACTTC. It specifies CASSNPRVSLETQYF.

This chain links TRBV6-1 with TRBJ1-2; D ambiguous. Looked up from germline, CDR1 is MNHNS and CDR2 is SASEGT. The V and J ends lost 0 bases and 2 bases respectively, with 10 bases between them. The CDR3 has 15 residues. CDR3 sequence (DNA): TGTGCCAGCAGTGAAGCTACTGGGTGGAACTATGGCTACACCTTC. Amino acids: CASSEATGWNYGYTF.

V usage is TRBV4-1 and J usage is TRBJ1-6; D is unresolved. V was cut by 0 bases and J by 18 bases, with 24 bases left in between. Germline V CDR1 and CDR2: MGHRA, YSYEKL. CDR3 length: 16 amino acids. CDR3 sequence: CASSQDPAAPPPGPHF. CDR3 nucleotide sequence: TGCGCCAGCAGCCAAGATCCGGCCGCGCCACCACCTGGCCCCCACTTT.

V gene TRBV7-8 combines with J gene TRBJ2-2; TRBD2 agrees at 10 bases. Germline assignment: CDR1 SGHVS and CDR2 FQNEAQ. The V gene end was trimmed by 3 bases and the J gene end by 4 bases; junction bases not matched to a gene: 11. The CDR3 runs to 18 residues. This CDR3 is CASSLFSASGSITGELFF. CDR3 DNA sequence: TGTGCCAGCAGCTTGTTCTCGGCTAGCGGGAGTATCACCGGGGAGCTGTTTTTT.

The J gene is TRBJ2-7, the V gene TRBV14; a weak D match, TRBD2 (5 bases). CDR3 length: 16 amino acids. Germline values: CDR1 SGHDN, CDR2 FVKESK. V was pared by 4 bases and J by 5 bases, with 21 bases between. The CDR3, as DNA: TGTGCCAGCAGCCCCGGGGTAGCGACTTACTACGACGAGCAGTACTTC. As protein: CASSPGVATYYDEQYF. The variable domain in full, completed from reference TRBV14 and TRBJ2-7, reads EAGVTQFPSHSVIEKGQTVTLRCDPISGHDNLYWYRRVMGKEIKFLLHFVKESKQDESGMPNNRFLAERTGGTYSTLKVQPAELEDSGVYFCASSPGVATYYDEQYFGPGTRLTVT.

This clonotype was detected a few times. This chain links TRBV6-5 with TRBJ2-5; 11 bases are shared with TRBD2. Germline values: CDR1 MNHEY, CDR2 SVGAGI. CDR3 length: 17 residues. The V gene end was trimmed by 0 bases and the J gene end by 4 bases; junction bases not matched to a gene: 7. The CDR3 bases are TGTGCCAGCAGTTACTCCATTAGCGGGAGGGCAGGAGAGACCCAGTACTTC. Amino acids: CASSYSISGRAGETQYF.

This clonotype has only a few counts. V and J are TRBV29-1 and TRBJ1-1; 9 nucleotides align to TRBD1. V lost 7 bases to trimming and J lost 7 bases; unmatched junction nucleotides: 7. The CDR3 spans 12 residues. CDR1 and CDR2 (germline): SQVTM, ANQGSEA. The CDR3 protein is CSAPTGGGEAFF. As DNA, the CDR3 is TGCAGCGCTCCGACAGGGGGAGGTGAAGCTTTCTTT.

The chain links TRBV12-3 or TRBV12-4 to TRBJ1-1; D call uncertain. V dropped 5 bases and J dropped 8 bases, with 9 bases sitting between them. The CDR3 spans 11 residues. CDR3 residues: CASSRSLEAFF. Here the CDR3 DNA reads TGTGCCAGCAGTCGTTCTCTGGAAGCTTTCTTT.

In this sample, this clonotype turned up many times. CDR3 coding DNA: TGCAGTGCCGAAGGACTAGCGGGGGAGGGGATCCAAGAGACCCAGTACTTC. It encodes CSAEGLAGEGIQETQYF. V is TRBV20-1 and J is TRBJ2-5, with 13 bases matching TRBD2. This CDR3 has 17 amino acids. With V trimmed by 6 bases and J by 1 base, 11 bases remained unmatched. From germline, CDR1 is DFQATT and CDR2 SNEGSKA (reference sequence).

This clonotype appeared many times. V is TRBV12-3 or TRBV12-4 and J is TRBJ2-3; a possible D gene is TRBD2 (5 bases). V was shortened by 6 bases and J by 8 bases, with 12 bases between the two germline ends. The CDR3 covers 12 residues. CDR3 residues: CASSLSAGTQYF. CDR3 in DNA: TGTGCCAGCAGCCTTAGCGCGGGTACGCAGTATTTT.

This clonotype was picked up a small number of times. The genes are TRBV6-1 and TRBJ2-6; 9 nucleotides agree with TRBD2. The length of the CDR3 is 17 residues. Germline trimming cut 8 bases from V and 0 bases from J; bases unmatched to any gene: 8. Germline V gives CDR1 MNHNS, CDR2 SASEGT. The CDR3 DNA is TGTGCCAGCCTCCTAGCGGGACCTATCTCTGGGGCCAACGTCCTGACTTTC. Protein product: CASLLAGPISGANVLTF.

This clonotype was counted many times. This sequence joins TRBV7-2 and TRBJ2-5, with TRBD2 matching 8 bases. Per germline, CDR1 SGHTA and CDR2 FQGNSA. CDR3 size: 14 residues. The V gene end was trimmed by 3 bases and the J gene end by 7 bases; junction bases not matched to a gene: 7. Here the CDR3 DNA reads TGTGCCAGCAGCTTTGGACTAGCCGAGAGGACCCAGTACTTC. It codes for CASSFGLAERTQYF. Based on the CDR3 plus reference TRBV7-2 and TRBJ2-5, the full variable domain is GAGVSQSPSNKVTEKGKDVELRCDPISGHTALYWYRQSLGQGLEFLIYFQGNSAPDKSGLPSDRFSAERTGGSVSTLTIQRTQQEDSAVYLCASSFGLAERTQYFGPGTRLLVL.

The chain has TRBV29-1 and TRBJ2-3; 11 nucleotides line up with TRBD1. CDR1 is SQVTM, CDR2 ANQGSEA, per germline. The CDR3 spans 14 residues. Trimming at V came to 4 bases and at J to 6 bases, leaving 6 bases not matched to a gene. The CDR3 sequence is CSVGLGQGADTQYF. Here the CDR3 DNA reads TGCAGCGTTGGCTTAGGACAGGGGGCGGATACGCAGTATTTT.

This clonotype came up many times. The chain is built from TRBV5-1 and TRBJ2-1; 10 nucleotides line up with TRBD2. V lost 0 bases to trimming and J lost 10 bases; unmatched junction nucleotides: 4. CDR1 and CDR2 from the germline V gene are SGHRS and YFSETQ. CDR3 size: 14 residues. CDR3 sequence reads: CASSLAPLAGEQFF. The CDR3 region has the DNA TGCGCCAGCAGCTTGGCGCCACTAGCGGGGGAGCAGTTCTTC. Full variable domain (missing parts from reference TRBV5-1 and TRBJ2-1): KAGVTQTPRYLIKTRGQQVTLSCSPISGHRSVSWYQQTPGQGLQFLFEYFSETQRNKGNFPGRFSGRQFSNSRSEMNVSTLELGDSALYLCASSLAPLAGEQFFGPGTRLTVL.

The V call is TRBV11-3, the J call TRBJ2-7; D gene uncertain. Germline lookup yields CDR1 SGHNT and CDR2 YENEEA. The CDR3 length is 13 residues. V was pared by 5 bases and J by 7 bases, with 15 bases between. The CDR3 DNA follows: TGTGCCAGCAGCCCCGAACTCTCGGGTGAGCAGTACGTC. This translates into CASSPELSGEQYV.

The CDR3 here is CASSESMRDTEAFF. The CDR3 DNA reads TGCGCCAGCAGTGAGTCGATGAGGGACACTGAAGCTTTCTTT. V and J are TRBV10-1 and TRBJ1-1; D is uncertain. Trimming took off 0 bases at V and 3 bases at J, with 8 bases between the two ends. Germline V gene sequence: CDR1 WNHNN, CDR2 SYGVQD (reference sequence). The CDR3 has 14 amino acids.

The genes are TRBV4-3 and TRBJ2-5; D is perhaps TRBD1 (5 bases). The ends were cut back, 0 bases at V and 7 bases at J, with 15 bases in the middle. Germline V lookup: CDR1 LGHNA, CDR2 YSLEER. The CDR3 has 15 residues. The CDR3 DNA reads TGCGCCAGCAGCCAAGAACTTTCCCCGCAGGGGACCCAGTACTTC. This gives the protein CASSQELSPQGTQYF.

This clonotype was counted many times. The CDR3 DNA is TGTGCCAGCAGCCCTTACAACCGGGACAGCCTTCAAGAGACCCAGTACTTC. Its protein product is CASSPYNRDSLQETQYF. This chain links TRBV5-6 with TRBJ2-5; 7 bases align to TRBD1. CDR1 is SGHDT, CDR2 YYEEEE, per germline. With V trimmed by 4 bases and J by 2 bases, 14 bases remained unmatched. This CDR3 has 17 amino acids.

This clonotype was detected many times. The V gene is TRBV9, the J gene TRBJ2-3, with 7 bases fitting TRBD1. The CDR3 consists of 16 residues. Looked up from germline, CDR1 is SGDLS and CDR2 is YYNGEE. V lost 4 bases and J lost 0; bases outside the gene matches: 8. The CDR3 spells CASSSGTALSTDTQYF. CDR3 nucleotides: TGTGCCAGCAGCTCGGGGACAGCTTTAAGCACAGATACGCAGTATTTT. The full variable domain, its missing parts supplied by reference TRBV9 and TRBJ2-3, is DSGVTQTPKHLITATGQRVTLRCSPRSGDLSVYWYQQSLDQGLQFLIQYYNGEERAKGNILERFSAQQFPDLHSELNLSSLELGDSALYFCASSSGTALSTDTQYFGPGTRLTVL.

The chain employs TRBV19 and TRBJ2-2; D unclear. This CDR3 is 12 amino acids long. Trimming stripped 11 bases from V and 4 bases from J, with 11 bases between. From germline, CDR1 is LNHDA and CDR2 SQIVND (reference sequence). The CDR3 DNA is TGTGCCGGTCAAGGACGCACCGGGGAGCTGTTTTTT. This sequence encodes CAGQGRTGELFF.

This clonotype was counted a few times. J is TRBJ2-7 and V is TRBV12-3 or TRBV12-4; D not certain. The CDR3 totals 11 residues. V was trimmed by 8 bases and J by 4 bases, leaving 9 bases between them. Here the CDR3 reads CASGRGYEQYV. Here the CDR3 DNA reads TGTGCCAGCGGACGAGGATACGAGCAGTACGTC.

This chain connects TRBV10-3 to TRBJ2-1; 12 nucleotides align to TRBD2. V gave up 8 bases and J gave up 4 bases; unmatched junction bases: 18. Germline loops: CDR1 ENHRY, CDR2 SYGVKD. The CDR3 runs 19 residues. The CDR3, as DNA: TGTGCCATCGGGGAGACTAGCGGGAGCCTGACCTCCCTTTACAATGAGCAGTTCTTC. It is translated as CAIGETSGSLTSLYNEQFF.

This clonotype was seen repeatedly, ten times or more. For the CDR3, the DNA is TGTGCCAGCAGTGAAGGCAAGGGCTGGGAGCAGTTCTTC. This translates into CASSEGKGWEQFF. The chain uses TRBV6-1 and TRBJ2-1; D is unclear. V dropped 1 base and J dropped 10 bases, with 11 bases sitting between them. CDR1 is MNHNS, CDR2 SASEGT, per germline. This CDR3 is 13 amino acids long.

The chain has TRBV2 and TRBJ2-5, with TRBD2 identical over 9 bases. Germline V gives CDR1 SNHLY, CDR2 FYNNEI. V lost 8 bases and J lost 4; bases outside the gene matches: 11. The CDR3 is made up of 15 amino acids. The CDR3 DNA follows: TGTGCCAGCGGGGGACGAACTAGCGGGCGAGAGACCCAGTACTTC. This gives the protein CASGGRTSGRETQYF. The whole variable domain, remainder taken from reference TRBV2 and TRBJ2-5, is EPEVTQTPSHQVTQMGQEVILRCVPISNHLYFYWYRQILGQKVEFLVSFYNNEISEKSEIFDDQFSVERPDGSNFTLKIRSTKLEDSAMYFCASGGRTSGRETQYFGPGTRLLVL.